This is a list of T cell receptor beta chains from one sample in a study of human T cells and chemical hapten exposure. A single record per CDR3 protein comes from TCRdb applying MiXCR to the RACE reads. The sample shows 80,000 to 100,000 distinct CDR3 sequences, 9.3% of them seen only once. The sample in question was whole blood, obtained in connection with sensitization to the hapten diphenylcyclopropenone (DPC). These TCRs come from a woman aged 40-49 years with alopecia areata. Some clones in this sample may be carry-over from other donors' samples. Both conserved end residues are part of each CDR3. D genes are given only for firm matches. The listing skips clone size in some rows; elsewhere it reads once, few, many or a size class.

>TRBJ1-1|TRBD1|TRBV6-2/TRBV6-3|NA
CAIGQGTEAFF
TGTGCCATCGGACAGGGTACTGAAGCTTTCTTT
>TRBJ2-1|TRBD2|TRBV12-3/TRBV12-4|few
CASSFSGGSYNEQFF
TGTGCCAGCAGTTTTAGCGGGGGCTCCTACAATGAGCAGTTCTTC
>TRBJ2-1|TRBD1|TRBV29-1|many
CSVDRQGTYNEQFF
TGCAGCGTTGACAGACAGGGGACCTACAATGAGCAGTTCTTC
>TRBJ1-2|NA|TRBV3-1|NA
CASSQEGGYRGYTF
TGTGCCAGCAGCCAAGAAGGAGGATACAGGGGCTACACCTTC
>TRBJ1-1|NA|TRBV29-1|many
CSVEGTANTEAFF
TGCAGCGTTGAAGGAACAGCGAACACTGAAGCTTTCTTT
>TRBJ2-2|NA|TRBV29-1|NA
CSVEDGTPLGTGELFF
TGCAGCGTTGAAGATGGGACCCCCTTAGGGACCGGGGAGCTGTTTTTT
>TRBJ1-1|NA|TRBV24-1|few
CATSDPDTEAFF
TGTGCCACCAGTGACCCGGACACTGAAGCTTTCTTT
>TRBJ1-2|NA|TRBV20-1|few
CSAGRETYGYTF
TGCAGTGCTGGCAGGGAGACCTATGGCTACACCTTC
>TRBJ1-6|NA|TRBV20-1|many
CSVPSRAGSSPLHF
TGCAGTGTCCCCAGCAGGGCGGGGAGCTCACCCCTCCACTTT
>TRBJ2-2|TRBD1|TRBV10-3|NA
CAMGQENTGELFF
TGTGCCATGGGACAGGAGAACACCGGGGAGCTGTTTTTT
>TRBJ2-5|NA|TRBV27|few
CAIGVYGGETQYF
TGTGCCATAGGGGTATACGGGGGAGAGACCCAGTACTTC